Described below is a single T cell receptor beta chain sequence and its context. Antigen unknown. This sample is part of a study of CD8 T cells in ankylosing spondylitis. Overall study results and limits: The authors reported significant enrichment of disease-linked clones in matched ankylosing spondylitis synovial fluid.

Germline CDR1 SGHRS, CDR2 YFSETQ. V was pared by 4 bases and J by 4 bases, with 11 bases of the junction left unmatched. The CDR3 contains 18 residues. MiXCR, run by TCRdb on the 5' RACE reads, gives a single entry per CDR3 protein. The sample carries 200,000 to 300,000 distinct CDR3 sequences, 8% to 9.5% recorded once. Sequencing was performed on blood, either unsorted or a sorted T cell fraction (not recorded which). The rearrangement joins TRBV5-1 to TRBJ2-1, with 13 bases matching TRBD2. The receptor was derived from a male donor with ankylosing spondylitis or in good health (not recorded which). In DNA form, the CDR3 reads TGCGCCAGCAGCACCGGGACTAGCGGGGCATTGGGTTACAATGAGCAGTTCTTC. Translation: CASSTGTSGALGYNEQFF.